The clone carrying this T cell receptor beta chain was detected a few times. As yet, its antigen is unknown. This entry belongs to a study of cytomegalovirus exposure and HLA in healthy donors. The study's findings and limits: A missense variant in DCLRE1C was later tied to TCR beta V- and J-gene trimming. Roughly uniform depth of sequencing across donors was assumed in presence/absence analyses.

The PCR had 60 Vbeta and 13 Jbeta primers. Sequencing was performed with immunoSEQ multiplex PCR; in TCRdb, only in-frame clones are kept and a portion is missing. The sample lists 150,000 to 200,000 clones, around two thirds occurring once. This CDR3 contains 14 residues. V lost 0 bases and J lost 4, with 7 bases in between. Germline V gene sequence: CDR1 KGHSH, CDR2 LQKENI. The genes are TRBV18 and TRBJ2-4; tentatively, D is TRBD2 (6 bases). Sequencing input: PBMCs. The TCR was taken from a man aged 45-65 years in good health and CMV-seronegative. The CDR3 loop reads CASSPPGGKNIQYF. In DNA form, the CDR3 reads TGTGCCAGCTCACCACCGGGGGGAAAAAACATTCAGTACTTC.